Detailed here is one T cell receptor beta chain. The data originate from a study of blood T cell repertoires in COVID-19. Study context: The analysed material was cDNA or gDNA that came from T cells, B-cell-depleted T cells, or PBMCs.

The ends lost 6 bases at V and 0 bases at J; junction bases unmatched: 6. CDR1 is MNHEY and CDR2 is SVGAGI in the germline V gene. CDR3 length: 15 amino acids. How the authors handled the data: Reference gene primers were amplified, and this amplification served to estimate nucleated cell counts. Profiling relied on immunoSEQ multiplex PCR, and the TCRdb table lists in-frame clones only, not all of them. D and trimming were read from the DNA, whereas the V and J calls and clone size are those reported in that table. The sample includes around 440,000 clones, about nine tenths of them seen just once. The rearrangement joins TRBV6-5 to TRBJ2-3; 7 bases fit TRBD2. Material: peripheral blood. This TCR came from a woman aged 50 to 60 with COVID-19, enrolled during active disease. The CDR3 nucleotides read TGTGCCAGCAGGGGGGGACTACCTAGCACAGATACGCAGTATTTT. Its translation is CASRGGLPSTDTQYF.